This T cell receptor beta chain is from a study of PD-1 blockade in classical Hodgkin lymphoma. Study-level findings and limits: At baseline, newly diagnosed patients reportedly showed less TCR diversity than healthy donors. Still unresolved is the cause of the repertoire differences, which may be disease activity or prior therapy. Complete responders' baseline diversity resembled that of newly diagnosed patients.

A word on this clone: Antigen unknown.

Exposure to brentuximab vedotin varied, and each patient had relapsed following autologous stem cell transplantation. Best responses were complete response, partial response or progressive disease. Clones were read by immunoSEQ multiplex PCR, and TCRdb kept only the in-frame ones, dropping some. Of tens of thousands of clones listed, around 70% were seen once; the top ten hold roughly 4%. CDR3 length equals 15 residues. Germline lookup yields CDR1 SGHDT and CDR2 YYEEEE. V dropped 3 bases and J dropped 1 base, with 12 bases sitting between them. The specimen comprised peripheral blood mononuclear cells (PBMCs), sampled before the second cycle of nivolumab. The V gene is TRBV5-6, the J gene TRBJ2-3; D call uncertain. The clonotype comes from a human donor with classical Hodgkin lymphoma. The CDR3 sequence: CASSSKGRRTDTQYF. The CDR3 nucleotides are TGTGCCAGCAGCTCCAAAGGGCGGCGCACAGATACGCAGTATTTT.